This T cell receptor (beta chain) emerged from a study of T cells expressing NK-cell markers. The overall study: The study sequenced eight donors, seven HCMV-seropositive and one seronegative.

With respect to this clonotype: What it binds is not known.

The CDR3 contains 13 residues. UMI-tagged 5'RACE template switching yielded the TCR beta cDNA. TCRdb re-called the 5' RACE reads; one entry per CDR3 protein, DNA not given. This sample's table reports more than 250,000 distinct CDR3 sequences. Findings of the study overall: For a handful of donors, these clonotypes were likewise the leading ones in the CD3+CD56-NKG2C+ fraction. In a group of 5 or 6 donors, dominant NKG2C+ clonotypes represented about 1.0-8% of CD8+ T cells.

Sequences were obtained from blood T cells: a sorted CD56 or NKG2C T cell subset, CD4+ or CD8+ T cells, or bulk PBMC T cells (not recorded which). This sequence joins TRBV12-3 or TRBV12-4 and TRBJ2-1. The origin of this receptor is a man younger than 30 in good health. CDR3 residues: CASRTHGILEQFF.